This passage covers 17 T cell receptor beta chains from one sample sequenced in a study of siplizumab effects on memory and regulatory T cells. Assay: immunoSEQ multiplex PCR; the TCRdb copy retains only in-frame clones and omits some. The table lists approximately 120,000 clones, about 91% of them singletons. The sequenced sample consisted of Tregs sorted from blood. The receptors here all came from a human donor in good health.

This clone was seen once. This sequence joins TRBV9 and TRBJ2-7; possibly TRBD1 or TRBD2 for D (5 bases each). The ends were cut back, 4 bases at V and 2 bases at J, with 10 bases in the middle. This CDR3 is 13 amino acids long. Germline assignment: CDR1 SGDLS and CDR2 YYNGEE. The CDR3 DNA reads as TGTGCCAGCAGCCCGGGGCCGCCCTACGAGCAGTACTTC. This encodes CASSPGPPYEQYF.

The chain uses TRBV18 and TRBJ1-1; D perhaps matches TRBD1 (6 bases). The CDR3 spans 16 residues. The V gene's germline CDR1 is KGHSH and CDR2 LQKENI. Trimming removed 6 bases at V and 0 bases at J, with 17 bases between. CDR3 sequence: CASSQGRQDMNTEAFF. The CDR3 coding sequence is TGTGCCAGCTCGCAGGGGAGACAGGATATGAACACTGAAGCTTTCTTT.

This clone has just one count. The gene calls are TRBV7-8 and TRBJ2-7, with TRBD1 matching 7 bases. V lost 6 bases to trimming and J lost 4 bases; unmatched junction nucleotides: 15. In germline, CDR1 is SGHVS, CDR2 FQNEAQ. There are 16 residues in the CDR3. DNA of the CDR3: TGTGCCAGCAGTACCTTGGCGGCAGGGGGTAGGTACGAGCAGTACTTC. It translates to CASSTLAAGGRYEQYF.

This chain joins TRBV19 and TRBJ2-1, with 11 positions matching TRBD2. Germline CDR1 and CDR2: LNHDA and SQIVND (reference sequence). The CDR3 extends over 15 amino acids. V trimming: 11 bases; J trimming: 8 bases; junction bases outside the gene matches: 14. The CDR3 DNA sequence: TGTGCCTCCATTAAACTAGCGGGGGCGGGAGATGAGCAGTTCTTC. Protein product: CASIKLAGAGDEQFF.

The CDR3 is CASSLATSGNQETQYF. The CDR3, as DNA: TGCGCCAGCAGCTTGGCGACTAGCGGTAACCAAGAGACCCAGTACTTC. The gene calls are TRBV5-1 and TRBJ2-5, with 9 nucleotides matching TRBD2. CDR3 length: 16 amino acids. With V trimmed by 0 bases and J by 0 bases, 3 bases remained unmatched. Germline V gene lookup returns CDR1 SGHRS and CDR2 YFSETQ.

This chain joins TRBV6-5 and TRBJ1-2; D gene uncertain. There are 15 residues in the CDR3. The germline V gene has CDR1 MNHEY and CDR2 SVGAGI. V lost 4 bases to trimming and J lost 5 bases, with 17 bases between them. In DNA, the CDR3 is TGTGCCAGCAGTTCCCCGGGTCGGGGATTTTATGGCTACACCTTC. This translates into CASSSPGRGFYGYTF.

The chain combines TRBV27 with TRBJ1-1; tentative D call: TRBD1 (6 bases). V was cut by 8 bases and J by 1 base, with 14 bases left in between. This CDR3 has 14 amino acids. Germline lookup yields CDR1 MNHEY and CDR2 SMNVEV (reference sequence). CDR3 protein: CASPKGEKNTEAFF. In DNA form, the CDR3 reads TGTGCCAGCCCCAAGGGGGAGAAGAACACTGAAGCTTTCTTT.

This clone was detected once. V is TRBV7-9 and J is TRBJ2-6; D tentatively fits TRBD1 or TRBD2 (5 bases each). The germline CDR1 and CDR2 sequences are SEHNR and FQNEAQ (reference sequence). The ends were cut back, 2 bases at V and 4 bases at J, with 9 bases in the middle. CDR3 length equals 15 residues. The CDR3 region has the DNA TGTGCCAGCAGCTTATGGGGGACCGGGGCCAACGTCCTGACTTTC. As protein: CASSLWGTGANVLTF.

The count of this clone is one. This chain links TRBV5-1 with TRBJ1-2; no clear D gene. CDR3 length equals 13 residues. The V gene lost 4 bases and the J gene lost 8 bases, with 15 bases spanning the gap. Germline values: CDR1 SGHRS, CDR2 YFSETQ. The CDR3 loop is CASSPGKGRGYTF. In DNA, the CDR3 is TGCGCCAGCAGCCCCGGAAAGGGAAGGGGCTACACCTTC.

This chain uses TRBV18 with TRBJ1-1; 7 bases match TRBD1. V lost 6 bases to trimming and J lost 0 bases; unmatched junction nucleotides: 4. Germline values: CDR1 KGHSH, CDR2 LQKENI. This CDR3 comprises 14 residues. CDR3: CASSWDRLNTEAFF. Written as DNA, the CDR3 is TGTGCCAGCTCTTGGGACAGATTGAACACTGAAGCTTTCTTT. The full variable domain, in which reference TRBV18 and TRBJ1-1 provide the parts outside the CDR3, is NAGVMQNPRHLVRRRGQEARLRCSPMKGHSHVYWYRQLPEEGLKFMVYLQKENIIDESGMPKERFSAEFPKEGPSILRIQQVVRGDSAAYFCASSWDRLNTEAFFGQGTRLTVV.

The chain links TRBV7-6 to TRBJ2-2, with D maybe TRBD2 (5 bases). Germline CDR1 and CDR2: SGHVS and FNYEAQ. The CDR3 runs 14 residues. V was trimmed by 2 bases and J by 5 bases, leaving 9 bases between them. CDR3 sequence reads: CASSLTGLTGELFF. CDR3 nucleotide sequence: TGTGCCAGCAGCTTAACGGGGTTGACCGGGGAGCTGTTTTTT.

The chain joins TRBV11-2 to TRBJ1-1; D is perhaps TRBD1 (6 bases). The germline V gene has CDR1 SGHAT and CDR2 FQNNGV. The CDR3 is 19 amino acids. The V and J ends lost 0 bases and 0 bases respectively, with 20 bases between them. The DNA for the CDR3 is TGTGCCAGCAGCTTAGATTTGTATGGGGGAAGGGGGATGAACACTGAAGCTTTCTTT. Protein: CASSLDLYGGRGMNTEAFF.

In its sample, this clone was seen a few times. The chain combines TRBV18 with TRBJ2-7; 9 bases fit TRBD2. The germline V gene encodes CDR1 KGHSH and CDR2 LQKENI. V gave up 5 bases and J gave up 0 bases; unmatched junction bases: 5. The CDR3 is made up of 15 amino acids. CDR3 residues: CASSAGGASSYEQYF. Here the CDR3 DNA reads TGTGCCAGCTCAGCGGGAGGGGCTAGCTCCTACGAGCAGTACTTC.

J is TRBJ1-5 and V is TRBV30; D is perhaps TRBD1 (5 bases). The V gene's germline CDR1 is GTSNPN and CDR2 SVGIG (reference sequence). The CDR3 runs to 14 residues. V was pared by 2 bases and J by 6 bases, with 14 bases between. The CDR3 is CAWSRTGVFQPQHF. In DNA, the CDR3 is TGTGCCTGGAGTCGGACGGGGGTATTTCAGCCCCAGCATTTT. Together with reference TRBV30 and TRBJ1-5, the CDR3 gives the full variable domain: SQTIHQWPATLVQPVGSPLSLECTVEGTSNPNLYWYRQAAGRGLQLLFYSVGIGQISSEVPQNLSASRPQDRQFILSSKKLLLSDSGFYLCAWSRTGVFQPQHFGDGTRLSIL.

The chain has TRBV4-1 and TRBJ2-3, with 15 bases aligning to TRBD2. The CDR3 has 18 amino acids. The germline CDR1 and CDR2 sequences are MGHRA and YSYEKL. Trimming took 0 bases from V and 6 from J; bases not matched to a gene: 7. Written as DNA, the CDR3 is TGCGCCAGCAGCCAAGATCTAGGACTAGCGGGGGGGAAGGATACGCAGTATTTT. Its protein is CASSQDLGLAGGKDTQYF.

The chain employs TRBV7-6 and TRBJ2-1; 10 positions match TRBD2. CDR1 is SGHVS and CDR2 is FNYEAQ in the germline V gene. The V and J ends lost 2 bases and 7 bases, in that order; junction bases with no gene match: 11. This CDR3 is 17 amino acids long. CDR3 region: CASSLPLAGASLNEQFF. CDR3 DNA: TGTGCCAGCAGCTTACCCCTAGCGGGGGCATCTCTGAATGAGCAGTTCTTC.

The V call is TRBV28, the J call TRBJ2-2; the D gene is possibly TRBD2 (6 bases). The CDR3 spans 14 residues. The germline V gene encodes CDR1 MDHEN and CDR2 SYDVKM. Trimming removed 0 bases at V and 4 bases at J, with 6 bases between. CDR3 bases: TGTGCCAGCAGTTTATGGGGGGGCACCGGGGAGCTGTTTTTT. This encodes CASSLWGGTGELFF.